This section outlines one T cell receptor beta chain sequence together with its context. Its recognized antigen is unknown. The data were taken from a study of cytomegalovirus exposure and HLA in healthy donors (dated by TCRdb to 2015 to 2018). Concerning the study at large: An earlier analysis of approximately 640 of the donors reported 250 to 300 Gb of sequence data and 100 million to 140 million unique TCR beta sequences from approximately 180 million T cells. Roughly 300 gigabases of sequencing data and roughly 81 million unique TCR sequences made up an early release that covered about 640 HLA-typed donors. Of the roughly 390 genotyped donors, 65% to 90% were placed in the genetic ancestry cluster associated with self-reported Caucasian donors. The aim of the study was to test whether cataloging public T cell receptors could identify signatures of past pathogen exposure. Using immunosequencing, the study profiled T cell repertoires from 640 or so subjects and related those repertoires to cytomegalovirus serostatus. Along with the 666-subject first cohort, a separate validation cohort of over 90 different subjects was used. The study combined high-throughput TCR immunosequencing, statistical association of individual TCRs with disease status, and machine learning to predict cytomegalovirus infection status. A later analysis re-examined previously published TCR beta repertoires from about 700 donors and added high-resolution HLA genotyping to investigate patterns of TCR occurrence. In the later analysis, no new phenotypic data were used to find candidate immune exposures; instead, reliance was placed on TCR beta sequences and their occurrence across donors. To decide whether each TCR beta V gene segment behaved as functional or pseudogenic, an earlier analysis of approximately 620 of the donors relied on high-throughput TCR beta sequencing. Donor age, sex, ethnicity and CMV serostatus were compiled together with the repertoire data. A later genetic analysis took genome-wide SNP genotypes for about 55% of the 666 donors and used that subset as a discovery cohort. All discovery cohort repertoires had been generated using a single sequencing platform. HLA typing covered class I and class II loci at four-digit resolution. Typing coverage differed by locus: A, B, C, DRB1 and DQB1 were typed in roughly 629-630 donors, DQA1 in 500 to 550, DPA1 in over 600, and DPB1 in approximately 450. Because of strong linkage in the cohort, four to six DR-DQ haplotypes were treated as single units for association and clustering. Among some 400 genotyped donors of the cohort, an average of about 240,000 unique TCR beta nucleotide sequences was sequenced per donor, of which roughly 17% were non-productive.

From its cysteine to its phenylalanine, the CDR3 spans 16 amino acids. The sequence is cut down to CDR3 DNA, 48 bases in frame from base 1. From a lookup of the germline V gene, CDR1 and CDR2 are MDHEN and SYDVKM. Trimming removed 2 bases from V and 8 bases from J, leaving 18 bases between the germline ends. What the research found in general, with its limitations: A further reported finding was that TCR beta sequences accurately predicted the HLA-A and HLA-B alleles for most subjects in the first cohort. Some IMGT-functional V segments, including TRBV6-2 and TRBV6-3, could not be told apart with the 87-base-pair reads, so those segments were excluded. Sequencing depth was assumed to be roughly uniform across donors in the presence/absence analyses, though that assumption may not hold. A later analysis found that most CMV-associated TCR beta chains appeared HLA-restricted, with HLA associations seemingly driven largely by CMV exposure. A later analysis found that HLA-associated TCR beta chains were more clonally expanded and had lower generation probabilities than equally common non-associated chains. In a later analysis, TCR association rates were found to vary across HLA loci, with the most associated TCRs seen for DRB1 alleles and the fewest for HLA-C alleles. Specific HLA alleles were associated with 16,951 TCR beta sequences at a false discovery rate of 0.05 in a later analysis. According to a later genetic analysis, donors in an Asian-associated ancestry cluster had fewer N-insertions in productive TCRs than the approximately 690-donor mean. A cluster of highly shared sequence variants was judged likely to represent a technical artifact of the sequencing pipeline. It was suggested by the authors that the approach could potentially be generalized to other disease states and immunological phenotypes. An earlier analysis of around 500 of the donors showed that most TCR beta V segments appeared in productive rearrangements either about 87% or about 30% of the time, which broadly matched IMGT annotations. In this cohort, only TCR beta chains were sequenced, and detectable features were limited by the absence of alpha or paired-chain data. Three of the identified cytomegalovirus-associated TCR beta chains were confirmed in vitro to be specific for cytomegalovirus antigens. When HLA alleles, especially DR and DQ, strongly co-occurred, TCR associations were difficult to assign to individual alleles. Cytomegalovirus status was reported to be diagnosed by the classifier with high specificity and sensitivity in both the original and validation cohorts. According to a later analysis, parvovirus B19, influenza, CMV and Epstein-Barr virus appeared linked to several top co-occurrence clusters. The earlier analysis of nearly 600 of the donors excluded roughly 16 rarely observed V segments, including chromosome 9 orphons, because counts were too low. Because HLA typing was missing for some donors at each locus, association tests included only the typed subset. CMV serostatus was the only immune exposure information available for the cohort. Most TCR sequences were observed very rarely across donors, whereas some public TCRs were present in many individuals. The study gave a list of 150 to 200 TCR beta chains associated with cytomegalovirus. V-gene and J-gene trimming of TCR beta chains was associated with a missense DCLRE1C variant in a later genetic analysis, and the association was replicated in an independent cohort. Linkage disequilibrium might explain the correlated functional status among segregating V segments, but an unknown experimental factor could not be excluded.

The cohort was made up of 500 to 800 healthy bone marrow donors. At the time of sampling, every cohort member was nominally healthy, though immune exposures that went unrecorded were likely present. The donor tested CMV seropositive, placing the donor among the 289 seropositive members of the cohort. A peripheral blood sample was provided by each donor, and peripheral blood mononuclear cells were used for TCR beta sequencing. The Qiagen DNeasy Blood Extraction Kit was used to extract genomic DNA from the blood cell samples. Library preparation employed the immunoSEQ multiplex PCR assay. The multiplex PCR relied on a mix of 60 forward primers for TCR Vbeta segments and 13 reverse primers for TCR Jbeta segments. The CDR3 region of rearranged TCR beta genes was amplified from genomic DNA by a multiplex PCR assay. On the Illumina HiSeq System, the amplified TCR beta libraries were sequenced as 87-base-pair reads. The paper's data handling went like this. Across the 500 to 850 repertoires, a later analysis counted some 80 million unique TCR beta chains, roughly 11 million of which were shared by at least two donors. Raw reads were error-corrected and collapsed into unique sequences with a nearest-neighbor algorithm that merged closely related sequences to remove PCR and sequencing errors. To assign V, D and J gene segments, CDR3 sequences were aligned to IMGT reference sequences. For a sequence to be retained, a match of at least six nucleotides to both a V gene segment and a J gene segment was required. Rearrangements were classified as productive when the CDR3 lacked stop codons and remained in frame with V and J, and all other rearrangements were classified as non-productive. Following IMGT convention, CDR3 was defined as the stretch from the second conserved V-encoded cysteine to the conserved J-encoded phenylalanine. In an earlier analysis of around 540 of the donors, sequences lacking an unambiguous match to a single V gene segment were excluded. An earlier analysis of approximately 590 of the donors called V segments functional above 56.7% productive rearrangements and segregating when the between-donor standard deviation exceeded 5%. To diagnose cytomegalovirus status from the catalog of TCR beta chain sequences, a statistical classification framework was built. A later analysis assigned V and J genes by comparing TCR nucleotide sequences with IMGT/GENE-DB human TR gene sequences. A later analysis assigned CDR3 sequences and most-parsimonious VDJ recombination scenarios with the TCRdist pipeline. A later analysis defined each TCR beta chain by its CDR3 amino acid sequence plus V-gene family, and excluded reads lacking a unique V-gene family. A later analysis removed 500 to 650 highly shared, low-generation-probability nucleotide sequences to deal with suspected cross-contamination and a sequencing artifact. For each public chain, a later analysis derived a clonal expansion index from normalized ranks of inferred template counts within each repertoire. Generation probabilities in a later analysis came from a VDJ recombination model fitted to out-of-frame rearrangements, and those results were checked against IGoR. A later analysis scored TCR-TCR, TCR-HLA and TCR-CMV co-occurrence with hypergeometric tests, applying a repertoire-size bias correction to TCR pairs. To estimate false discovery rates, a later analysis permuted the HLA or CMV assignments 20 times. In a later analysis, co-occurring TCRs were grouped using DBSCAN, and TCRdist sequence similarity was added for clustering within HLA-allele-positive subsets. Repertoires with fewer than 30,000 or more than 120,000 public chains were left out of co-occurrence clustering, as were about 5 repertoires with anomalous nucleotide sharing. Held by TCRdb, this immuneACCESS table contains in-frame sequences only and omits some clones. Under half of the omission traces to an unresolved V gene where checked; the cause of the rest is unknown. From that table come the V and J calls and clone size; the DNA was used to work out D and trimming. This specimen's table enumerates under 200,000 clones. About 0.81% of the sample is held by the ten biggest clonotypes.

The receptor comes from a young woman in good health and CMV-seropositive. Input material: PBMCs. In this chain, TRBV28 is recombined with TRBJ1-4, with a weak D call of TRBD1 (6 bases match). The CDR3 corresponds to CASSLTTKGGREKLFF. The nucleotides read TGTGCCAGCAGTTTAACCACTAAGGGGGGGAGGGAAAAACTGTTTTTT.